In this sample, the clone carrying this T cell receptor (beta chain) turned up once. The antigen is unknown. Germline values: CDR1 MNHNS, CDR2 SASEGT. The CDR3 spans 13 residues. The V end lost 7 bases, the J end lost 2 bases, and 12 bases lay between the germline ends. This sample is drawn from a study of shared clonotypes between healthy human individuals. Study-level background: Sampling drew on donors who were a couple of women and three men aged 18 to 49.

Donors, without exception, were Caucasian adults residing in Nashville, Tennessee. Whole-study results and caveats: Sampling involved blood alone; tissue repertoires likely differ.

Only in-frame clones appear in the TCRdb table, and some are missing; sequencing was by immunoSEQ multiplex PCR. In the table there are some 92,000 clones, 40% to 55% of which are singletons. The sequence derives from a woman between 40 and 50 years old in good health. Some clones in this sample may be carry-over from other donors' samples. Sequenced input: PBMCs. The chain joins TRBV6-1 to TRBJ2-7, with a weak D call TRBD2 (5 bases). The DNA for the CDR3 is TGTGCCAGCAAATCCGGGGTCACCTACGAGCAGTACTTC. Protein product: CASKSGVTYEQYF.